This T cell receptor (beta chain) was sequenced during a study of T cell responses to AZD1222 COVID-19 vaccine. On this clone itself: What it binds is unknown.

General study findings and limits: Donor demographics were predominantly white British with a female majority; clonal diversity may be underestimated. After two AZD1222 doses, spike-specific TCR breadth and depth rose versus day 0.

V lost 0 bases and J lost 2, with 13 bases in between. CDR1 is WSHSY, CDR2 SAAADI, per germline. The CDR3 runs 16 residues. Assay: immunoSEQ multiplex PCR; the TCRdb copy retains only in-frame clones and omits some. This sample has some 150,000 clones, with around 85% found just once. The chain carries TRBV10-2 and TRBJ1-1; no clear D. The sample consisted of peripheral blood, taken on day 0 of MenACWY control vaccination. The source of this sequence is an adult in good health. The CDR3 loop reads CASSESKGRVNTEAFF. CDR3 nucleotide sequence: TGCGCCAGCAGTGAGTCGAAGGGCCGCGTAAACACTGAAGCTTTCTTT.